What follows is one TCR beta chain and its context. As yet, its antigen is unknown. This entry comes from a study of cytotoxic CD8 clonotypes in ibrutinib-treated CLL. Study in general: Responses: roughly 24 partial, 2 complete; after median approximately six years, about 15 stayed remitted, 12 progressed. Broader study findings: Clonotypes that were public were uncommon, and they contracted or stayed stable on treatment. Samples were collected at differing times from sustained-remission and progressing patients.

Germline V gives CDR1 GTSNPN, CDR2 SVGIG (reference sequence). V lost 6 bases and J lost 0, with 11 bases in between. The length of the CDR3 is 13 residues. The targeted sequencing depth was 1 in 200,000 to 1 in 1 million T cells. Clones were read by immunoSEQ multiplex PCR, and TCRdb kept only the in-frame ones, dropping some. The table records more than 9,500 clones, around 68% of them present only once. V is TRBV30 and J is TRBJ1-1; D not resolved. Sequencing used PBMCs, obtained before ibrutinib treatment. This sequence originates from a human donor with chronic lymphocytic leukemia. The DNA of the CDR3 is TGTGCCTGTAACCAGGCGGTGAACACTGAAGCTTTCTTT. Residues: CACNQAVNTEAFF.